Presented here are 5 T cell receptor beta chains from one specimen sequenced in a study of blood T cell repertoires in COVID-19. TCRdb keeps only in-frame clones here, not all; method: immunoSEQ multiplex PCR. The sample lists around 270,000 clones, around 88% occurring once. The source material was peripheral blood. Receptors were obtained from a man under 40 with active or convalescent COVID-19.

The V call is TRBV5-6, the J call TRBJ2-3; D unresolved. Germline CDR1 reads SGHDT; CDR2 reads YYEEEE. With 1 base removed from V and 4 bases from J, the gap between germline ends came to 13 bases. The CDR3 is 15 amino acids. CDR3 in DNA: TGTGCCAGCAGCTTGATGTTAGACATCCCAGATACGCAGTATTTT. Translated: CASSLMLDIPDTQYF.

This clone was observed a single time. V gene TRBV7-8 combines with J gene TRBJ2-5; TRBD2 is a possible D gene (7 bases). The CDR3 covers 14 residues. The germline V gene has CDR1 SGHVS and CDR2 FQNEAQ. Trimming left V 5 bases short and J 3 bases short, with 13 bases between. The CDR3: CASSQGGAKETQYF. The CDR3 DNA follows: TGTGCCAGCAGCCAAGGGGGGGCAAAAGAGACCCAGTACTTC.

The chain employs TRBV9 and TRBJ2-1; TRBD2 aligns across 14 bases. After removal of 3 bases from V and 9 bases from J, the junction contained 11 bases not matched to a gene. The CDR3 runs 17 residues. CDR1 and CDR2 from the germline V gene are SGDLS and YYNGEE. CDR3 residues: CASSDHLGLAGDTEQFF. In DNA, the CDR3 is TGTGCCAGCAGCGACCACCTGGGACTAGCGGGGGACACTGAGCAGTTCTTC.

The chain uses TRBV5-8 and TRBJ2-7; 10 nucleotides align to TRBD1. The germline V gene encodes CDR1 SGHTS and CDR2 YDEGEE. The length of the CDR3 is 15 residues. The trim removed 4 bases at V and 5 bases at J, leaving 9 bases unmatched. The CDR3 protein is CASSGSRDRGHEQYF. The CDR3 DNA follows: TGTGCCAGCAGCGGCTCCCGGGACAGGGGCCACGAGCAGTACTTC.

The rearrangement links TRBV30 to TRBJ1-2, with a tentative D call TRBD1 (6 bases). The length of the CDR3 is 13 residues. Germline V gene sequence: CDR1 GTSNPN, CDR2 SVGIG (reference sequence). Trimming cost V 0 bases and J 3 bases, with 8 bases left between them. The DNA for the CDR3 is TGTGCCTGGAGTGTCAACAGGGACTATGGCTACACCTTC. It encodes CAWSVNRDYGYTF.